The T cell receptor beta chain described here comes from a study of regulatory T cells in long-lasting Graves disease. Study context: Graves' patients who were just diagnosed had used antithyroid drugs for under 3 months. General observations from the study: Preferential use of TRBV28, TRBJ1-2 and TRBJ2-5 was seen in persistent disease. Accuracy might have suffered from few samples.

Details on this clonotype: The target antigen is unknown.

In germline, CDR1 is SGDLS, CDR2 YYNGEE. The CDR3 has 18 residues. Trimming at V came to 0 bases and at J to 4 bases, leaving 13 bases not matched to a gene. Investigators prepared the TCR beta libraries by applying iRepertoire HTBI primers and Arm-PCR of CDR3 regions. TCRdb fed the multiplex PCR reads into MiXCR, producing one record per CDR3 protein. Of 380,000 or so distinct CDR3 sequences detected, around 15% appear once; the ten largest clones hold around 20%. As for time point: newly diagnosed GD, antithyroid drugs for less than 3 months. RNA isolated from PBMCs was used to make the TCR library. This sample was also put to use in a study of T cells in Graves' hyperthyroidism and ophthalmopathy. That paper notes: First-round RT-PCR targeting the TCR CDR3 was performed with the HTBI primer set.

Specimen: peripheral blood mononuclear cells (PBMCs), collected at new diagnosis, from a patient treated with antithyroid drugs. The chain combines TRBV9 with TRBJ1-2, with TRBD1 identical over 9 bases. This TCR was sampled from a woman aged 18-29 years with Graves disease. The CDR3 reads CASSVGVGTGQDRYGYTF. CDR3 nucleotide sequence: TGTGCCAGCAGCGTAGGTGTCGGGACAGGGCAAGATCGCTATGGCTACACCTTC.